This T cell receptor (beta chain) stems from a study of blood T cell repertoires in COVID-19 (TCRdb year 2020). General notes on the study: The collaborator samples originated in the United States, Italy and Spain and spanned the acute and convalescent phases of COVID-19. The repertoires were released in a freely available public database intended as a resource for research on the immune response to SARS-CoV-2. Where available, HLA class I and class II types were taken from metadata supplied by the sample provider and were not determined by assay-based typing. A de-identified subject ID, COVID-19 status, age in years and sex were almost always included in the sample metadata. Deeply sampled blood TCRbeta repertoires from subjects exposed to, actively infected with, or recovered from COVID-19 were included in the dataset. The material from the prospective study consisted of cDNA or gDNA derived from T cells, B-cell-depleted T cells, or PBMCs. The samples were drawn from two sources: the first 160 participants of the ongoing ImmuneRACE study, and fewer than 1,500 subjects contributed by 6 global collaborators. Broader findings and caveats from the paper: Clinical and demographic metadata were provided uncurated, with the amount varying by source and participant.

Turning to this clone: The specificity of this receptor is unknown. Base qualities are missing; no much larger clone stands one base away.

TCRbeta CDR3 regions were amplified from genomic DNA using the immunoSEQ Assay, a bias-controlled multiplex PCR. As for the authors' bioinformatics: The number of nucleated cells in each sample was estimated by amplification of reference gene primers within the assay. Sequence reads were collapsed and filtered to measure the absolute abundance of every unique TCRbeta CDR3 rearrangement. For each sample, productive Simpson clonality was calculated by taking the square root of Simpson's diversity index across productive rearrangements. As stored in TCRdb, this immuneACCESS dataset retains in-frame rearrangements with V and J assigned. A fraction of the clones does not appear; measured against another copy, unresolved V genes explain less than half of the discrepancy, and the remainder lacks a known reason. D and trimming were read from the DNA, whereas the V and J calls and clone size are those reported in that table. The sample has about 250,000 clones on record, 86% of them singletons. 5% to 6% of the sample goes to the ten largest clones.

One collaborating source in Seattle enrolled patients during active infection and followed them longitudinally through the course of disease. Whole blood was collected in K2EDTA tubes by collaborating institutions according to the institutions' own protocols. For TCRbeta analysis, collaborators shipped samples in one of three forms: frozen whole blood, isolated PBMCs, or DNA extracted from either of those sample types. Material for sequencing was peripheral blood. The sequence came from a woman older than 75 with COVID-19, enrolled during active disease.

The base sequence is TGTGCCTGGAGTCCAGACTACAATGAGCAGTTCTTC. Translated, this is CAWSPDYNEQFF. Recombination connected TRBV30 to TRBJ2-1, with no confident D gene call. The CDR3 runs 12 amino acids, cysteine and phenylalanine included. Solely the CDR3 DNA is kept, with 36 bases framed from the first base. Cut back by 2 bases and 3 bases, the V and J ends lie 5 bases apart. Based on the germline V gene (reference sequence), the CDR1 and CDR2 sequences are GTSNPN and SVGIG.